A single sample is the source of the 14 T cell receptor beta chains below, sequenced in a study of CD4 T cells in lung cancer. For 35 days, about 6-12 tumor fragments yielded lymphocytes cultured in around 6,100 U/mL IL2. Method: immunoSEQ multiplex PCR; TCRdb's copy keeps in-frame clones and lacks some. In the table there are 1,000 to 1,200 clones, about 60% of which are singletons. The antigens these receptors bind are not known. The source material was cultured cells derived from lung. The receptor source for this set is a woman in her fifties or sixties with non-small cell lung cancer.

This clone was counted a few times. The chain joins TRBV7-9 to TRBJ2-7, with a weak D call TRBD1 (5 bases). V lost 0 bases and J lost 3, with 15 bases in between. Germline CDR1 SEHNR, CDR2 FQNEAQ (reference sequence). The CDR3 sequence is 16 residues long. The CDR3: CASSLARQNRHYEQYF. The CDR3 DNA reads TGTGCCAGCAGCTTAGCCAGACAGAACCGTCACTACGAGCAGTACTTC.

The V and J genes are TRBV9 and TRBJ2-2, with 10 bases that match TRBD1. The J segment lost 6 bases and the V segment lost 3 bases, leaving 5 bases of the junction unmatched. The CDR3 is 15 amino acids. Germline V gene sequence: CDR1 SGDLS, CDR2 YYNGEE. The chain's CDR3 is CASSGRTGGAGELFF. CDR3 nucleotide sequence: TGTGCCAGCAGCGGCCGGACAGGGGGAGCCGGGGAGCTGTTTTTT.

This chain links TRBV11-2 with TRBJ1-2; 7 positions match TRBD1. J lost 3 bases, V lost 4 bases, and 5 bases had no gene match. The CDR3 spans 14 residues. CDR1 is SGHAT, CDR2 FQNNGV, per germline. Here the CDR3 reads CASSSQGGHYGYTF. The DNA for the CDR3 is TGTGCCAGCAGCTCCCAGGGGGGTCACTATGGCTACACCTTC.

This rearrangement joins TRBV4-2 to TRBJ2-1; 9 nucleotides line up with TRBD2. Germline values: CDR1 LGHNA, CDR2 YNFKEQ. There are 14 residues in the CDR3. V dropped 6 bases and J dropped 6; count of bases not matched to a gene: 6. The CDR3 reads CASSKGTSPNEQFF. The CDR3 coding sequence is TGTGCCAGCAGTAAGGGGACTAGCCCCAATGAGCAGTTCTTC.

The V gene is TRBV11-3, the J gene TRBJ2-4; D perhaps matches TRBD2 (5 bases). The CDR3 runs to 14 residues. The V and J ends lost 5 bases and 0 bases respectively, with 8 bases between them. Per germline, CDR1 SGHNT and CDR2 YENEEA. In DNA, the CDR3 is TGTGCCAGCAGCGCACGGGAAGCCAAAAACATTCAGTACTTC. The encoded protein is CASSAREAKNIQYF.

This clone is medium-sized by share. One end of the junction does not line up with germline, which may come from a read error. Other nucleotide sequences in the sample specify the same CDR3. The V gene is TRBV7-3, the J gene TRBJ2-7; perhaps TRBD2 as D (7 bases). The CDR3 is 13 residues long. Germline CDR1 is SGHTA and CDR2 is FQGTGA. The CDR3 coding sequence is TGCGCCAGCAGCCAGACACGGGGGGCCCCCAGGAACTTC. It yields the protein CASSQTRGAPRNF.

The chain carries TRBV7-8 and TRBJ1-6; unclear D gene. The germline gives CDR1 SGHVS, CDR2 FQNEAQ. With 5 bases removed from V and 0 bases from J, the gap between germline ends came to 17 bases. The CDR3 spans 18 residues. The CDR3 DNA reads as TGTGCCAGCAGCAACGACCTGGGCGCCTCCTCCTATAATTCACCCCTCCACTTT. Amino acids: CASSNDLGASSYNSPLHF.

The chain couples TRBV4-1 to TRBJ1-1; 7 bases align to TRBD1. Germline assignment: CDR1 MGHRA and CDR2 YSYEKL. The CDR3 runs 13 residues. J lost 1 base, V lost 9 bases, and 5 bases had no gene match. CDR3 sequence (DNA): TGCGCCAGTGGGACAGCGGGGAACACTGAAGCTTTCTTT. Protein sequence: CASGTAGNTEAFF.

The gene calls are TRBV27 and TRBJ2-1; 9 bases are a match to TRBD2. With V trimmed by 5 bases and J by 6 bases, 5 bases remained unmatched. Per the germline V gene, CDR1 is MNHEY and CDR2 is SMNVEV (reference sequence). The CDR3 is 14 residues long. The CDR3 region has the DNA TGTGCCAGCAGTAAGGGGACTAGCCCCAATGAGCAGTTCTTC. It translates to CASSKGTSPNEQFF.

The CDR3 protein is CASSQAPGFNEKLFF. For the CDR3, the DNA is TGCGCCAGCAGCCAAGCACCGGGCTTCAATGAAAAACTGTTTTTT. The chain recombines TRBV4-1 with TRBJ1-4, with D hard to call. Trimming stripped 1 base from V and 5 bases from J, with 11 bases between. The CDR3 spans 15 residues. Germline V gene lookup returns CDR1 MGHRA and CDR2 YSYEKL.

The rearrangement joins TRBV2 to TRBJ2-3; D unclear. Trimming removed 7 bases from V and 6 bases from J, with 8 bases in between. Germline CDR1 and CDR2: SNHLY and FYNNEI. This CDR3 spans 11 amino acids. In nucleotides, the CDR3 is TGTGCCAGCACACGCAGGGATACGCAGTATTTT. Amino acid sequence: CASTRRDTQYF.

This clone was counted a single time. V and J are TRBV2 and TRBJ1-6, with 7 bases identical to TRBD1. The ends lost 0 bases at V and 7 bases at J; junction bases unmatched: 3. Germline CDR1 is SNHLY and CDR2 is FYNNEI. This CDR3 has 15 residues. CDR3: CASSEAGTENSPLHF. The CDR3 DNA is TGTGCCAGCAGTGAAGCCGGGACAGAGAATTCACCCCTCCACTTT.

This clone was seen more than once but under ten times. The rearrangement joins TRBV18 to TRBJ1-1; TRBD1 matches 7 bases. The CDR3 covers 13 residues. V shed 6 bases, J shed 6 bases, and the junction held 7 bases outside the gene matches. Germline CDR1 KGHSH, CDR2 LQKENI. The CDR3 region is CASSTGWDAEAFF. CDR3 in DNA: TGTGCCAGCTCGACAGGGTGGGACGCTGAAGCTTTCTTT.

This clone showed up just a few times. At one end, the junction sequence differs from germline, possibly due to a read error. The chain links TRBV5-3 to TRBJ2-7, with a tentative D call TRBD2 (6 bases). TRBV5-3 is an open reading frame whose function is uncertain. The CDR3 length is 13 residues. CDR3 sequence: CASSFAGNLEQYF. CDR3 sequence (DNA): TGTGCCAGCAGCTTTGCGGGGAACCTCGAGCAGTACTTC.